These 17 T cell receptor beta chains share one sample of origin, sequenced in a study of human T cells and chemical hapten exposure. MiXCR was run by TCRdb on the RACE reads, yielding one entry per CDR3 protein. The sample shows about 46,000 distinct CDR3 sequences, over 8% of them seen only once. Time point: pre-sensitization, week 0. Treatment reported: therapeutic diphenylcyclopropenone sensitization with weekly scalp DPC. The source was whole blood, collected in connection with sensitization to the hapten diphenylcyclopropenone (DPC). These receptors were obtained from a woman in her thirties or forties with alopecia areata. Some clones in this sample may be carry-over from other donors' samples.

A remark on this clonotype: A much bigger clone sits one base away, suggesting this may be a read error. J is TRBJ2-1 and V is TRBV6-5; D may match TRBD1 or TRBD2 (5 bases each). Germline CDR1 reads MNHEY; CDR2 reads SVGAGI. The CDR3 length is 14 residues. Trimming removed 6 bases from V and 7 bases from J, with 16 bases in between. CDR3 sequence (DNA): TGTGCCAGCAGATACGGCGACAGAGGGAATGAGCAGTTCTTC. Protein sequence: CASRYGDRGNEQFF.

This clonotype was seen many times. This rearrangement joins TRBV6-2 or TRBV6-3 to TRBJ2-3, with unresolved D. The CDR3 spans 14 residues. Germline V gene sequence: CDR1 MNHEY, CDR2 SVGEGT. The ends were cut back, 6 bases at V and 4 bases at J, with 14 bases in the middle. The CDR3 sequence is CASSYLKRSDTQYF. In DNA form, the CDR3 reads TGTGCCAGCAGCTACCTGAAGCGATCAGATACGCAGTATTTT.

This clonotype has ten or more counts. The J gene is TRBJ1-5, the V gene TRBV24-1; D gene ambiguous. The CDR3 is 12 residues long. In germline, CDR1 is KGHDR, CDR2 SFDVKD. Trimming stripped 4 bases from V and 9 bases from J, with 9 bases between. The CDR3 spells CATSDTSGPQHF. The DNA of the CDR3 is TGTGCCACCAGTGACACATCCGGGCCCCAGCATTTT.

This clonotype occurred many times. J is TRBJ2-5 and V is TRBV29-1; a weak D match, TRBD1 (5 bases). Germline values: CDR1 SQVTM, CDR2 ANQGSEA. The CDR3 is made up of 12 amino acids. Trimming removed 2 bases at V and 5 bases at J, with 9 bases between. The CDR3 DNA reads TGCAGCGTTGAACGACAGACCGAGACCCAGTACTTC. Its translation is CSVERQTETQYF.

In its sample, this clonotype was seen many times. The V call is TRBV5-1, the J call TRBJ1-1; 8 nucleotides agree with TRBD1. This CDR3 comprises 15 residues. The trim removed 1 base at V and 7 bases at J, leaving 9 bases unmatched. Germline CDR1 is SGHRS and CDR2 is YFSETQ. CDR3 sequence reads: CASSLLEQGVLEAFF. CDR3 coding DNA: TGCGCCAGCAGCTTGCTGGAACAGGGGGTTCTTGAAGCTTTCTTT.

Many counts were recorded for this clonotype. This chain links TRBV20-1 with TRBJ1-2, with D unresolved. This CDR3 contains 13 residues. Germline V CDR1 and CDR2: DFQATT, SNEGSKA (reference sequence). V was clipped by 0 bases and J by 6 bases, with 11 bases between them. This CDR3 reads CSARDGGVDGYTF. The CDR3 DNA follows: TGCAGTGCTAGAGATGGCGGGGTTGATGGCTACACCTTC.

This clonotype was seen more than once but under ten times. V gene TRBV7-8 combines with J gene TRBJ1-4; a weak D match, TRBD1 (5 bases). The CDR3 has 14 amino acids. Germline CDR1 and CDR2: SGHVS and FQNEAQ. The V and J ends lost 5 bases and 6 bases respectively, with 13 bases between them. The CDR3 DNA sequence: TGTGCCAGCAGCCGGGACCGTTGGGATGAAAAACTGTTTTTT. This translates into CASSRDRWDEKLFF.

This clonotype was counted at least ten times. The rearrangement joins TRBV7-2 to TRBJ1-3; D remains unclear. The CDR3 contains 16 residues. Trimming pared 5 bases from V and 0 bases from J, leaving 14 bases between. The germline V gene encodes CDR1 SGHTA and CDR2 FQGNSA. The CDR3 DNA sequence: TGTGCCAGCAGCCCGGACGTCCGGGGCTCTGGAAACACCATATATTTT. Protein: CASSPDVRGSGNTIYF.

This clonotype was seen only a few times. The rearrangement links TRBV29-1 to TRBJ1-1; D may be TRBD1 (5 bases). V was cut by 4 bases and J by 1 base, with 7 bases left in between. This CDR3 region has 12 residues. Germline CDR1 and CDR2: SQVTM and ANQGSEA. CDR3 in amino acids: CSVVGANTEAFF. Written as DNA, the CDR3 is TGCAGCGTTGTAGGGGCGAACACTGAAGCTTTCTTT.

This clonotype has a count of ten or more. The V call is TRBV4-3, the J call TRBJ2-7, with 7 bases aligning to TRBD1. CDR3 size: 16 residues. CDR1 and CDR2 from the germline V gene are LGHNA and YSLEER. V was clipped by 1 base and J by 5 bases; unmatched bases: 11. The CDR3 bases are TGCGCCAGCAGCCAAGGCCGACAGGGCAGTCGCGACGAGCAGTACTTC. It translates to CASSQGRQGSRDEQYF.

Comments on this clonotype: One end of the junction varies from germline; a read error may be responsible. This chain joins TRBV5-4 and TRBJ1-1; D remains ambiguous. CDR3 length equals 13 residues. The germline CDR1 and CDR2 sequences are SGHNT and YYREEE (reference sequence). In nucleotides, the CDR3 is TGTGTCAGCAGCTTGGGTCAGCCGGGGAGAGCTTTCTTT. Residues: CVSSLGQPGRAFF.

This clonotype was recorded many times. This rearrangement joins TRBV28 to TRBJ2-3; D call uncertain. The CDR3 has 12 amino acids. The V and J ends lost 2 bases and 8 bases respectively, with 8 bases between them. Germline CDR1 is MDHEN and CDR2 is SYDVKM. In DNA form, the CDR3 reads TGTGCCAGCAGTTTAGTAGGCTCTACGCAGTATTTT. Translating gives CASSLVGSTQYF.

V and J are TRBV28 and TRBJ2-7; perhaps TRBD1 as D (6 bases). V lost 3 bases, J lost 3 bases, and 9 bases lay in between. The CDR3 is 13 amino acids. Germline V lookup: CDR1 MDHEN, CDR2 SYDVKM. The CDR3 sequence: CASSLDSYYEQYF. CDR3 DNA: TGTGCCAGCAGTTTGGACAGTTACTACGAGCAGTACTTC.

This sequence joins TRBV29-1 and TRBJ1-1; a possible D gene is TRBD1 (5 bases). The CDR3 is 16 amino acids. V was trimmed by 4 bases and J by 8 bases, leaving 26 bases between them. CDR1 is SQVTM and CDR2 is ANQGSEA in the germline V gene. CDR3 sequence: CSVAQDAGASFSEAFF. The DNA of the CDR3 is TGCAGCGTTGCCCAAGACGCTGGGGCCAGCTTCTCCGAAGCTTTCTTT.

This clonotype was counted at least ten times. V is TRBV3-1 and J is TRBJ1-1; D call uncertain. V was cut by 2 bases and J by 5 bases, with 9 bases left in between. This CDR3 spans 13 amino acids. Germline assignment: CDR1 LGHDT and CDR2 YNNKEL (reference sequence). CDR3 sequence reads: CASSQNMRTEAFF. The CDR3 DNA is TGTGCCAGCAGCCAAAACATGAGGACTGAAGCTTTCTTT. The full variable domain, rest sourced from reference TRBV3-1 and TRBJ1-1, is DTAVSQTPKYLVTQMGNDKSIKCEQNLGHDTMYWYKQDSKKFLKIMFSYNNKELIINETVPNRFSPKSPDKAHLNLHINSLELGDSAVYFCASSQNMRTEAFFGQGTRLTVV.

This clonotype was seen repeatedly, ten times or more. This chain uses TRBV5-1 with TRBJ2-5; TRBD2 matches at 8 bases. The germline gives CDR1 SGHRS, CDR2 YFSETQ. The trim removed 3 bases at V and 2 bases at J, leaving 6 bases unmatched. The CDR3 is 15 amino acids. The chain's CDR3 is CASSSLAARQETQYF. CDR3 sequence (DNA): TGCGCCAGCAGCTCACTAGCGGCGAGACAAGAGACCCAGTACTTC. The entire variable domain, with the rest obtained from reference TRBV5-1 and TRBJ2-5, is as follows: KAGVTQTPRYLIKTRGQQVTLSCSPISGHRSVSWYQQTPGQGLQFLFEYFSETQRNKGNFPGRFSGRQFSNSRSEMNVSTLELGDSALYLCASSSLAARQETQYFGPGTRLLVL.

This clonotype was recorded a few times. The CDR3 DNA sequence: TGTGCCAGCAGCTTACGGCTAGGGGCGAACACCGGGGAGCTGTTTTTT. It translates to CASSLRLGANTGELFF. This chain links TRBV7-3 with TRBJ2-2, with D possibly matching TRBD1 (5 bases). The V and J ends lost 2 bases and 0 bases respectively, with 10 bases between them. Looked up from germline, CDR1 is SGHTA and CDR2 is FQGTGA. This CDR3 region has 16 residues.